The 16 T cell receptor beta chains listed next were all sequenced from one sample in a study of blood T cell repertoires in COVID-19. The repertoire was sequenced with immunoSEQ multiplex PCR; TCRdb's copy has only in-frame clones and lacks some. The repertoire holds 350,000 to 450,000 clones, with approximately 90% as singletons. Material for sequencing was PBMCs or T cells enriched from blood (not recorded which). The receptors derive from a middle-aged woman who had been exposed to COVID-19.

Only a few counts were recorded for this clone. This specimen includes other DNA sequences encoding the same CDR3. The chain is built from TRBV12-3 or TRBV12-4 and TRBJ1-2; D is uncertain. This CDR3 comprises 12 residues. V was shortened by 3 bases and J by 4 bases, with 6 bases between the two germline ends. CDR3 DNA: TGTGCCAGCAGTTTCGCCGGCTATGGCTACACCTTC. It codes for CASSFAGYGYTF.

The CDR3 DNA reads as TGCGCCAGCAGCCAACCGGACTGGCAGCCCAAAAGAGAGACCCAGTACTTC. It specifies CASSQPDWQPKRETQYF. The chain employs TRBV5-1 and TRBJ2-5; maybe TRBD2 (5 bases). This CDR3 has 17 amino acids. V lost 4 bases, J lost 4 bases, and 23 bases lay in between. CDR1 is SGHRS and CDR2 is YFSETQ in the germline V gene.

The chain couples TRBV7-8 to TRBJ1-1; the D is unclear. The CDR3 spans 13 residues. V lost 3 bases to trimming and J lost 4 bases, with 9 bases between them. Germline-derived CDR1 and CDR2 are SGHVS and FQNEAQ. The CDR3 DNA is TGTGCCAGCAGCTTGTTGAGCGCCACTGAAGCTTTCTTT. Its translation is CASSLLSATEAFF.

The rearrangement joins TRBV5-6 to TRBJ2-4; a weak D match, TRBD2 (6 bases). Trimming cost V 0 bases and J 0 bases, with 16 bases left between them. This CDR3 is built from 18 residues. CDR1 is SGHDT, CDR2 YYEEEE, per germline. The CDR3 loop reads CASSLDGSSGIAKNIQYF. For the CDR3, the DNA is TGTGCCAGCAGCTTGGACGGGAGCTCCGGTATAGCCAAAAACATTCAGTACTTC.

V is TRBV7-3 and J is TRBJ2-5, with 7 nucleotides matching TRBD2. The J segment lost 7 bases and the V segment lost 0 bases, leaving 14 bases of the junction unmatched. This CDR3 comprises 17 residues. Germline V gene sequence: CDR1 SGHTA, CDR2 FQGTGA. The CDR3 loop reads CASSLTEFGSQRGTQYF. Written as DNA, the CDR3 is TGTGCCAGCAGCTTAACTGAGTTCGGGTCCCAGCGGGGGACCCAGTACTTC.

The V gene is TRBV7-9, the J gene TRBJ1-6; no clear D. Germline V gene sequence: CDR1 SEHNR, CDR2 FQNEAQ (reference sequence). The CDR3 runs 14 residues. V was cut by 10 bases and J by 9 bases, with 19 bases left in between. The CDR3 here is CATTLNSGSSPLHF. The CDR3 nucleotides are TGTGCCACCACATTAAACTCAGGTTCTTCACCCCTCCACTTT. The whole variable domain, filled in from reference TRBV7-9 and TRBJ1-6, reads DTGVSQNPRHKITKRGQNVTFRCDPISEHNRLYWYRQTLGQGPEFLTYFQNEAQLEKSRLLSDRFSAERPKGSFSTLEIQRTEQGDSAMYLCATTLNSGSSPLHFGNGTRLTVT.

The V call is TRBV7-9, the J call TRBJ2-3, with 9 bases aligning to TRBD2. There are 18 residues in the CDR3. Trimming removed 1 base from V and 4 bases from J; junction bases left unmatched: 12. Germline V lookup: CDR1 SEHNR, CDR2 FQNEAQ (reference sequence). CDR3 in amino acids: CASSLGPLAGVNADTQYF. CDR3 coding DNA: TGTGCCAGCAGCTTAGGGCCTTTAGCGGGAGTTAATGCAGATACGCAGTATTTT. Full variable domain (missing parts from reference TRBV7-9 and TRBJ2-3): DTGVSQNPRHKITKRGQNVTFRCDPISEHNRLYWYRQTLGQGPEFLTYFQNEAQLEKSRLLSDRFSAERPKGSFSTLEIQRTEQGDSAMYLCASSLGPLAGVNADTQYFGPGTRLTVL.

This sequence joins TRBV6-4 and TRBJ2-7, with TRBD2 as a possible D gene (6 bases). The CDR3 extends over 18 amino acids. Germline loops: CDR1 MRHNA, CDR2 SNTAGT. V shed 4 bases and J shed 5 bases, with 27 bases lying between them. CDR3 protein: CASSAKGWAGPSANEQYF. CDR3 coding DNA: TGTGCCAGCAGTGCCAAGGGGTGGGCGGGACCTTCGGCCAACGAGCAGTACTTC.

The V gene is TRBV5-5, the J gene TRBJ1-1, with a tentative D call TRBD1 (6 bases). Trimming shortened V by 0 bases and J by 3 bases, and 9 bases separated the two germline ends. CDR1 is SGHKS, CDR2 YYEKEE, per germline (reference sequence). This CDR3 has 14 residues. The CDR3 reads CASSLAGAHTEAFF. In DNA, the CDR3 is TGTGCCAGCAGCTTGGCAGGGGCTCACACTGAAGCTTTCTTT.

This rearrangement joins TRBV6-8 to TRBJ1-1, with D possibly matching TRBD1 (6 bases). The CDR3 extends over 16 amino acids. Germline assignment: CDR1 MNHGY and CDR2 SAAAGT. Trimming removed 1 base from V and 5 bases from J, with 17 bases in between. The CDR3 region is CASSYWVQGSLTEAFF. The CDR3 DNA reads TGTGCCAGCAGTTACTGGGTACAGGGATCGTTGACTGAAGCTTTCTTT.

The chain is built from TRBV3-1 (or the pseudogene TRBV3-2) and TRBJ2-7; 13 bases match TRBD2. Germline CDR1 LGHDT, CDR2 YNNKEL (reference sequence). The CDR3 is made up of 17 amino acids. V was pared by 2 bases and J by 4 bases, with 8 bases of the junction left unmatched. In nucleotides, the CDR3 is TGTGCCAGCAGCCAATTCCCACCGGGACTAGCGGGGTACGAGCAGTACTTC. The encoded protein is CASSQFPPGLAGYEQYF.

This clone was observed a single time. The gene calls are TRBV3-1 (or the pseudogene TRBV3-2) and TRBJ2-6; TRBD1 aligns across 7 bases. Germline V gene lookup returns CDR1 LGHDT and CDR2 YNNKEL (reference sequence). The J segment lost 5 bases and the V segment lost 5 bases, leaving 3 bases of the junction unmatched. The CDR3 length is 14 residues. The CDR3 DNA reads TGTGCCAGCAGCAGACAGGGAAGGGCCAACGTCCTGACTTTC. This sequence encodes CASSRQGRANVLTF.

The rearrangement joins TRBV24-1 to TRBJ1-6; D remains ambiguous. The germline V and J ends were trimmed by 4 bases and 10 bases, with 10 bases remaining between them. This CDR3 contains 13 residues. CDR1 and CDR2 (germline): KGHDR, SFDVKD. CDR3 region: CATSEFPESPLHF. CDR3 bases: TGTGCCACCAGTGAGTTCCCGGAGTCACCCCTCCACTTT.

The rearrangement links TRBV27 to TRBJ2-7, with 9 bases identical to TRBD1. The trim removed 3 bases at V and 2 bases at J, leaving 2 bases unmatched. This CDR3 has 14 residues. Per germline, CDR1 MNHEY and CDR2 SMNVEV (reference sequence). The CDR3 loop is CASSFRDRAYEQYF. In DNA form, the CDR3 reads TGTGCCAGCAGTTTCCGGGACAGGGCCTACGAGCAGTACTTC.

In this sample, this clone turned up many times. The chain uses TRBV7-2 and TRBJ1-4; D unresolved. This CDR3 contains 14 residues. The V gene's germline CDR1 is SGHTA and CDR2 FQGNSA. Trimming removed 2 bases from V and 8 bases from J, with 12 bases in between. For the CDR3, the DNA is TGTGCCAGCAGCTTATTGACGAGGCAAGAAAAACTGTTTTTT. This translates into CASSLLTRQEKLFF. Using reference TRBV7-2 and TRBJ1-4 for the parts outside the CDR3, the full variable domain is GAGVSQSPSNKVTEKGKDVELRCDPISGHTALYWYRQSLGQGLEFLIYFQGNSAPDKSGLPSDRFSAERTGGSVSTLTIQRTQQEDSAVYLCASSLLTRQEKLFFGSGTQLSVL.

The chain has TRBV3-1 (or the pseudogene TRBV3-2) and TRBJ1-5; 7 bases are shared with TRBD1. Germline CDR1 and CDR2: LGHDT and YNNKEL (reference sequence). J was trimmed by 5 bases and V by 4 bases; bases with no gene match: 8. The CDR3 is 15 amino acids. The CDR3 loop is CASSPRSGGHQPQHF. The DNA of the CDR3 is TGTGCCAGCAGCCCCAGATCAGGGGGGCATCAGCCCCAGCATTTT.